This T cell receptor beta chain was identified in a study of control samples from healthy donors and cancer patients. Trimming took off 2 bases at V and 6 bases at J, with 7 bases between the two ends. The CDR3 consists of 13 residues. The germline CDR1 and CDR2 sequences are MNHEY and SVGAGI. This table comes from immunoSEQ multiplex PCR, and its TCRdb copy is limited to in-frame clones, with some not included. Of 100,000 to 150,000 clones in the sample, around 87% were seen once. This chain connects TRBV6-5 to TRBJ1-4; no clear D. The sample was blood. The sequence came from a man aged 40-55 years in good health. The CDR3 loop reads CASSYARHEKLFF. For the CDR3, the DNA is TGTGCCAGCAGTTACGCCCGGCATGAAAAACTGTTTTTT.